The clone carrying this T cell receptor (beta chain) was seen at least ten times. What it recognizes is unknown. For Graves' hyperthyroidism to be stable, ophthalmopathy could not progress within 18 months. An approximately 10 ml volume of fresh peripheral blood provided the PBMCs. What was amplified from RNA transcripts were TCR beta CDR3 regions. When the TCR CDR3 underwent first-round RT-PCR, the HTBI primer set was used. TCRdb redid the calling of the multiplex PCR reads with MiXCR, one entry per CDR3 protein. The data contain about 400,000 distinct CDR3 sequences, 15% of them singletons. Per the germline V gene, CDR1 is MDHEN and CDR2 is SYDVKM. The CDR3 length is 14 residues. The V gene lost 2 bases and the J gene lost 3 bases, with 10 bases spanning the gap. The sample originates from a study of T cells in Graves' hyperthyroidism and ophthalmopathy. Study-wide results and caveats: Separating ophthalmopathy from stable hyperthyroidism was achieved by a 13 V-J model.

The rearrangement links TRBV28 to TRBJ1-1, with D uncertain. This receptor was identified in a woman aged 25-40 years with Graves' hyperthyroidism. Sequenced material: blood. CDR3 in DNA: TGTGCCAGCAGTTTAAGGGCAGTGGACACTGAAGCTTTCTTT. Its protein product is CASSLRAVDTEAFF.